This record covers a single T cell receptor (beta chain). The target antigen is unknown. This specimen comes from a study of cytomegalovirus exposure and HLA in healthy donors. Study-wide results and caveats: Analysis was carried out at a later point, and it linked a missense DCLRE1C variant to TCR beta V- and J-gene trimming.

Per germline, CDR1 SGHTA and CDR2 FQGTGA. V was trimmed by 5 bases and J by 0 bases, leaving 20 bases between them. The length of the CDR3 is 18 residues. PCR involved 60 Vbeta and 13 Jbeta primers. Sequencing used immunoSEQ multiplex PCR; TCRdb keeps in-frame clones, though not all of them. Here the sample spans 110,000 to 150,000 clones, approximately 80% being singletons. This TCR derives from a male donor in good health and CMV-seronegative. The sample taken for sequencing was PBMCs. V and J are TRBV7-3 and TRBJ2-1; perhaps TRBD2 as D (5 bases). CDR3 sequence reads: CASSPRASTWSSYNEQFF. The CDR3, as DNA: TGTGCCAGCAGCCCTCGGGCTAGCACATGGAGCTCCTACAATGAGCAGTTCTTC.